Following are 14 T cell receptor beta chains from one sample sequenced in a study of blood T cell repertoires in COVID-19. TCRdb keeps only in-frame clones here, not all; method: immunoSEQ multiplex PCR. The repertoire holds 150,000 to 190,000 clones, with approximately 84% as singletons. The source material was peripheral blood. These receptors were obtained from a woman aged 55-69 years with COVID-19, enrolled during active disease.

The V gene is TRBV6-5, the J gene TRBJ1-2, with a weak D call TRBD1 (5 bases). The CDR3 runs to 13 residues. V was cut by 6 bases and J by 7 bases, with 15 bases left in between. The germline gives CDR1 MNHEY, CDR2 SVGAGI. The CDR3 loop reads CASSDQGLGGYTF. CDR3 in DNA: TGTGCCAGCAGCGACCAGGGTCTCGGTGGCTACACCTTC.

J is TRBJ2-7 and V is TRBV18; 7 nucleotides agree with TRBD1. The V gene end was trimmed by 6 bases and the J gene end by 5 bases; junction bases not matched to a gene: 10. This CDR3 is 14 amino acids long. Germline CDR1 reads KGHSH; CDR2 reads LQKENI. Here the CDR3 DNA reads TGTGCCAGCTCCCTACAGGGGAAAGAGCACGAGCAGTACTTC. Its protein is CASSLQGKEHEQYF.

The chain employs TRBV7-9 and TRBJ2-6, with a tentative D call TRBD2 (5 bases). Germline loops: CDR1 SEHNR, CDR2 FQNEAQ (reference sequence). The CDR3 consists of 16 residues. Trimming cost V 5 bases and J 4 bases, with 15 bases left between them. CDR3 residues: CASSHLTGSGANVLTF. The CDR3 nucleotides are TGTGCCAGCAGCCACCTAACGGGGTCAGGGGCCAACGTCCTGACTTTC. Drawing the rest from reference TRBV7-9 and TRBJ2-6, the complete variable domain is DTGVSQNPRHKITKRGQNVTFRCDPISEHNRLYWYRQTLGQGPEFLTYFQNEAQLEKSRLLSDRFSAERPKGSFSTLEIQRTEQGDSAMYLCASSHLTGSGANVLTFGAGSRLTVL.

This clone was picked up one time. This chain joins TRBV6-1 and TRBJ1-2; no clear D gene. This CDR3 contains 15 residues. Trimming stripped 3 bases from V and 7 bases from J, with 18 bases between. CDR1 and CDR2 (germline): MNHNS, SASEGT. The CDR3 here is CASSDSGLPTLGYTF. Here the CDR3 DNA reads TGTGCCAGCAGTGATTCTGGACTGCCTACCCTTGGCTACACCTTC.

V usage is TRBV9 and J usage is TRBJ2-7, with D maybe TRBD1 (5 bases). Germline V gives CDR1 SGDLS, CDR2 YYNGEE. V lost 0 bases and J 0 bases, leaving 16 bases between the germline ends. The length of the CDR3 is 17 residues. In DNA, the CDR3 is TGTGCCAGCAGCGTAGGACCCTACAGGACGAGCTCCTACGAGCAGTACTTC. This codes for CASSVGPYRTSSYEQYF.

The chain uses TRBV7-6 and TRBJ2-7, with 12 bases matching TRBD2. The germline gives CDR1 SGHVS, CDR2 FNYEAQ. Trimming cost V 4 bases and J 2 bases; bases outside gene matches: 3. The CDR3 extends over 15 amino acids. The CDR3 sequence: CASSSRLAGAYEQYF. For the CDR3, the DNA is TGTGCCAGCAGCTCCCGACTAGCGGGAGCCTACGAGCAGTACTTC.

The chain joins TRBV7-9 to TRBJ2-1, with 7 bases identical to TRBD1. The CDR3 runs 15 residues. Germline CDR1 SEHNR, CDR2 FQNEAQ (reference sequence). The V and J ends lost 5 bases and 5 bases, in that order; junction bases with no gene match: 9. CDR3: CASSPIGTADNEQFF. The DNA for the CDR3 is TGTGCCAGCAGCCCGATCGGGACAGCTGACAATGAGCAGTTCTTC.

The chain has TRBV14 and TRBJ1-2, with TRBD1 as a possible D gene (5 bases). The CDR3 is 16 residues long. Germline CDR1 is SGHDN and CDR2 is FVKESK. Deletions cut 4 bases from V and 5 bases from J, with 20 bases between. CDR3 nucleotides: TGTGCCAGCAGCCGCGAGCGTGGGGCCGTTGGGTATGGCTACACCTTC. This codes for CASSRERGAVGYGYTF.

This clone has a single count. The rearrangement links TRBV5-1 to TRBJ1-2; 8 positions agree with TRBD1. This CDR3 comprises 13 residues. The trim removed 3 bases at V and 6 bases at J, leaving 4 bases unmatched. Germline CDR1 reads SGHRS; CDR2 reads YFSETQ. CDR3 sequence reads: CASSYLQGDGYTF. The CDR3 region has the DNA TGCGCCAGCAGCTACCTACAGGGGGATGGCTACACCTTC. The full variable domain, completed using reference TRBV5-1 and TRBJ1-2, is KAGVTQTPRYLIKTRGQQVTLSCSPISGHRSVSWYQQTPGQGLQFLFEYFSETQRNKGNFPGRFSGRQFSNSRSEMNVSTLELGDSALYLCASSYLQGDGYTFGSGTRLTVV.

This clone was seen repeatedly, ten times or more. The chain joins TRBV6-2 or TRBV6-3 to TRBJ2-7, with 10 bases aligning to TRBD2. V lost 6 bases and J lost 2; bases outside the gene matches: 7. Germline V gene sequence: CDR1 MNHEY, CDR2 SVGEGT. The CDR3 length is 15 residues. CDR3 region: CASSSGAGGTYEQYF. CDR3 DNA sequence: TGTGCCAGCAGCTCCGGAGCGGGAGGGACCTACGAGCAGTACTTC.

This clone occurred a few times. This rearrangement joins TRBV5-8 to TRBJ2-3; 16 bases fit TRBD2. CDR3 length: 18 residues. Unmatched junction bases numbered 5, after V lost 4 bases and J lost 0 bases. CDR1 is SGHTS and CDR2 is YDEGEE in the germline V gene. The CDR3 protein is CASSSGTSGRESTDTQYF. The CDR3 region has the DNA TGTGCCAGCAGCAGCGGGACTAGCGGGAGGGAAAGCACAGATACGCAGTATTTT.

The rearrangement uses TRBV6-1 and TRBJ2-2, with a tentative D call TRBD1 (6 bases). Trimming removed 3 bases at V and 3 bases at J, with 14 bases between. The CDR3 spans 16 residues. Germline V gene data show CDR1 as MNHNS and CDR2 as SASEGT. The CDR3 DNA reads TGTGCCAGCAGTGACGTTAACAGGGAGTACACCGGGGAGCTGTTTTTT. Its protein product is CASSDVNREYTGELFF.

This chain uses TRBV5-1 with TRBJ2-3; D perhaps matches TRBD2 (5 bases). This CDR3 has 14 amino acids. From germline, CDR1 is SGHRS and CDR2 YFSETQ. The V end was cut by 0 bases, the J end by 4 bases, with 9 bases between. CDR3 nucleotide sequence: TGCGCCAGCAGCTTGGAGGGAGTGGCAGATACGCAGTATTTT. Amino acid sequence: CASSLEGVADTQYF.

The chain couples TRBV5-8 to TRBJ2-3; 9 nucleotides line up with TRBD2. V gave up 4 bases and J gave up 0 bases; unmatched junction bases: 6. In germline, CDR1 is SGHTS, CDR2 YDEGEE. CDR3 length: 16 residues. CDR3 bases: TGTGCCAGCAGCGCGACTAGCGGACTTAGCACAGATACGCAGTATTTT. Its protein is CASSATSGLSTDTQYF.